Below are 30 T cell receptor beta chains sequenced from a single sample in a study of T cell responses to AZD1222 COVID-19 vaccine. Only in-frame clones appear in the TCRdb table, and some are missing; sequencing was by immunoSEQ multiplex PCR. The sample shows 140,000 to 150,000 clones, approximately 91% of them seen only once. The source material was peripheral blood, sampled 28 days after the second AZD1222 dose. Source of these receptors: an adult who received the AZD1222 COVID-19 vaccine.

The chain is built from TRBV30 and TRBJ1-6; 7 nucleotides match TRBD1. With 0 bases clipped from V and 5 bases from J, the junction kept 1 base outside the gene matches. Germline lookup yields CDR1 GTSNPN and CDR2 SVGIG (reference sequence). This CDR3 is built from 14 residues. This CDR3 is CAWSVGQNNSPLHF. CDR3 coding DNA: TGTGCCTGGAGTGTGGGACAGAATAATTCACCCCTCCACTTT.

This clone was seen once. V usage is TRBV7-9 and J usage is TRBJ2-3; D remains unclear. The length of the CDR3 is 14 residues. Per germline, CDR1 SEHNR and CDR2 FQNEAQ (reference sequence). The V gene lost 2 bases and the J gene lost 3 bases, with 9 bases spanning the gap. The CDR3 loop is CASSLSSRTDTQYF. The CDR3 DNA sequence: TGTGCCAGCAGCTTAAGTAGTAGGACAGATACGCAGTATTTT.

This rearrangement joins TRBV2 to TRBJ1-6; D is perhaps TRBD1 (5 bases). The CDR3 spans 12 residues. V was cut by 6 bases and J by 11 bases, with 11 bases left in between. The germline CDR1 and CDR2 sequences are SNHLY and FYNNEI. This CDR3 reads CASRATGPPLHF. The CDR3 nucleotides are TGTGCCAGCAGAGCAACGGGGCCACCCCTCCACTTT.

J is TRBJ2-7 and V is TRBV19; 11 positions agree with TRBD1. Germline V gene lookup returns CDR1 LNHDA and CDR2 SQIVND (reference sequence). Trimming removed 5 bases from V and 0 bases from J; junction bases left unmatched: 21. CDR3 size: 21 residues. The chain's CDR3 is CASSPPPRGTGGLPSSYEQYF. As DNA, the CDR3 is TGTGCCAGTAGTCCCCCTCCTAGGGGGACAGGGGGACTACCGAGCTCCTACGAGCAGTACTTC.

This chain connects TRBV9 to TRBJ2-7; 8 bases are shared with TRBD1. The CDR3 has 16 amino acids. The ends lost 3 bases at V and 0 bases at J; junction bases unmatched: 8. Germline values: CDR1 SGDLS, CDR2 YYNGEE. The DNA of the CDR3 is TGTGCCAGCAGCGGTATTGGACAGGGTAGCTCCTACGAGCAGTACTTC. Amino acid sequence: CASSGIGQGSSYEQYF.

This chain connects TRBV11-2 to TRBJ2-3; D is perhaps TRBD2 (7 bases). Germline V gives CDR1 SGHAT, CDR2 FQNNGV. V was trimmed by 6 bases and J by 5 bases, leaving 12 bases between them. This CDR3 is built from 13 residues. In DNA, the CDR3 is TGTGCCAGCAGTCGGGGGGCGGGAGATACGCAGTATTTT. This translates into CASSRGAGDTQYF. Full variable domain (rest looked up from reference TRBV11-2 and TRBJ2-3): EAGVAQSPRYKIIEKRQSVAFWCNPISGHATLYWYQQILGQGPKLLIQFQNNGVVDDSQLPKDRFSAERLKGVDSTLKIQPAKLEDSAVYLCASSRGAGDTQYFGPGTRLTVL.

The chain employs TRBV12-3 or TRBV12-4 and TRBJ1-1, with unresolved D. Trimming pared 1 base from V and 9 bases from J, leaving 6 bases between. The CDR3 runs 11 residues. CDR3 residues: CASSLGPQAFF. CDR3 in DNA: TGTGCCAGCAGTTTAGGGCCGCAAGCTTTCTTT.

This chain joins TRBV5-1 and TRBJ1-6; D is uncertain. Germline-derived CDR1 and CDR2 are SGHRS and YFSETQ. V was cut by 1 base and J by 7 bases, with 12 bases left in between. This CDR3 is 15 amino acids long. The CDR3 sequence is CASSLQDLPNSPLHF. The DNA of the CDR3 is TGCGCCAGCAGCTTGCAAGACCTACCGAATTCACCCCTCCACTTT.

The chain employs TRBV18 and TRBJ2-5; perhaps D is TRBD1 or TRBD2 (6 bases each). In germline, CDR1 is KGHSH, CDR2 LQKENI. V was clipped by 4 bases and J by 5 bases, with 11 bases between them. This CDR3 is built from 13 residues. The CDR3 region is CASSQGGLETQYF. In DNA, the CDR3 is TGTGCCAGCTCACAAGGGGGGCTGGAGACCCAGTACTTC. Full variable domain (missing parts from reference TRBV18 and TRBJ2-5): NAGVMQNPRHLVRRRGQEARLRCSPMKGHSHVYWYRQLPEEGLKFMVYLQKENIIDESGMPKERFSAEFPKEGPSILRIQQVVRGDSAAYFCASSQGGLETQYFGPGTRLLVL.

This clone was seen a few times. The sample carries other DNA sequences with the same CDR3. CDR3 protein: CASSLGTSGEDTQYF. In nucleotides, the CDR3 is TGCGCCAGCAGCTTAGGGACTAGCGGGGAGGATACGCAGTATTTT. The V gene is TRBV5-1, the J gene TRBJ2-3; 13 bases align to TRBD2. The CDR3 sequence is 15 residues long. The ends lost 2 bases at V and 6 bases at J; junction bases unmatched: 3. Germline CDR1 reads SGHRS; CDR2 reads YFSETQ.

CDR3 amino acids: CASSDTGASPLHF. CDR3 in DNA: TGTGCCAGCAGTGATACAGGGGCTTCACCCCTCCACTTT. This chain connects TRBV12-3 or TRBV12-4 to TRBJ1-6; 7 bases align to TRBD1. V was clipped by 5 bases and J by 9 bases; unmatched bases: 4. This CDR3 comprises 13 residues.

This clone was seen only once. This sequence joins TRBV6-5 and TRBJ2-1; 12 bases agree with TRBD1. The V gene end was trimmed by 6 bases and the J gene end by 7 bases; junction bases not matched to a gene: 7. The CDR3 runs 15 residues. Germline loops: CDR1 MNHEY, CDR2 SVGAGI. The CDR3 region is CASSDWGQGANEQFF. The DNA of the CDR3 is TGTGCCAGCAGCGACTGGGGACAGGGGGCTAATGAGCAGTTCTTC.

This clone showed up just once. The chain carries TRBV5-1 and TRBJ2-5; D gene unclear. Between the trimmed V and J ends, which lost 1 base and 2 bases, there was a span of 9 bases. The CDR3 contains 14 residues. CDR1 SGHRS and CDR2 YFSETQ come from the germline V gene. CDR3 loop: CASSLLSVQETQYF. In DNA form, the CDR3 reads TGCGCCAGCAGCTTGTTGTCCGTACAAGAGACCCAGTACTTC.

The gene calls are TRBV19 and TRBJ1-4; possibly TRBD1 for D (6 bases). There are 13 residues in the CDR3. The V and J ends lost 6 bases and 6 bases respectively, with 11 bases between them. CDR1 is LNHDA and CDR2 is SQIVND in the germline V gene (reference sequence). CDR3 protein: CASRIGGDEKLFF. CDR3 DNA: TGTGCCAGTAGAATTGGGGGCGATGAAAAACTGTTTTTT.

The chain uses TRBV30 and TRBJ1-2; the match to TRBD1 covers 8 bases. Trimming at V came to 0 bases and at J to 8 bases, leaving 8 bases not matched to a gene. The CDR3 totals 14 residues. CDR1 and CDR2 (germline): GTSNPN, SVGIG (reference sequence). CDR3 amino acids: CAWSVVTGVRGYTF. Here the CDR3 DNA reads TGTGCCTGGAGTGTGGTGACAGGGGTTCGCGGCTACACCTTC.

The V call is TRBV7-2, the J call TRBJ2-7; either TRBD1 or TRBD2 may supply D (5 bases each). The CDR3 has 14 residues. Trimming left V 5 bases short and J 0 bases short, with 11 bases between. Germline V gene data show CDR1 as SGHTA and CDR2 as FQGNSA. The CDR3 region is CASSRGGYSYEQYF. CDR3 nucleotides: TGTGCCAGCAGCCGGGGCGGCTACTCCTACGAGCAGTACTTC.

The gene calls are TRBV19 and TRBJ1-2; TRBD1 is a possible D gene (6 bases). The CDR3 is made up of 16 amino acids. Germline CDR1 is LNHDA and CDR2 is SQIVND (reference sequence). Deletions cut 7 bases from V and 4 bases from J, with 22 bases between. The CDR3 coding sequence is TGTGCCAGTATCGGAGGGTGGACAGCGAAATCCTATGGCTACACCTTC. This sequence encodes CASIGGWTAKSYGYTF.

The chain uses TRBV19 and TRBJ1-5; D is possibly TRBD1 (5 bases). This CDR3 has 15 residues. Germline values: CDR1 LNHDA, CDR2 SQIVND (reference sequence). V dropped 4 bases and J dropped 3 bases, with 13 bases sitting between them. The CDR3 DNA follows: TGTGCCAGTAGTAATCGCCGGGGCTCCAATCAGCCCCAGCATTTT. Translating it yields CASSNRRGSNQPQHF.

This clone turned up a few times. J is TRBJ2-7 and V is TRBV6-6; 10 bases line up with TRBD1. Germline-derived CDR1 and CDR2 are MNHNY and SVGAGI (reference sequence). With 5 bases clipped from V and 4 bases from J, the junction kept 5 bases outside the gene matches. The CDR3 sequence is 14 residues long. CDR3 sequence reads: CASSTGQGVYEQYF. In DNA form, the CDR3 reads TGTGCCAGCAGTACAGGACAGGGGGTGTACGAGCAGTACTTC.

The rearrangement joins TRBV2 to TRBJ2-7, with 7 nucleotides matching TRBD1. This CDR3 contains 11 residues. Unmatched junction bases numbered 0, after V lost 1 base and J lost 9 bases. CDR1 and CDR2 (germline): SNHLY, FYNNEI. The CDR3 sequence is CASSEEGAQYF. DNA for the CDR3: TGTGCCAGCAGTGAAGAGGGGGCGCAGTACTTC.

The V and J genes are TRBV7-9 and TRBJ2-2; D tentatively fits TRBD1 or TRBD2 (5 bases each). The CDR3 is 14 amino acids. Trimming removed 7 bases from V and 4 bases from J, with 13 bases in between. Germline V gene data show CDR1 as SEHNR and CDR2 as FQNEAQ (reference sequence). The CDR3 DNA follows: TGTGCCAGCAACTCGAGGGGCGGCACCGGGGAGCTGTTTTTT. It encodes CASNSRGGTGELFF.

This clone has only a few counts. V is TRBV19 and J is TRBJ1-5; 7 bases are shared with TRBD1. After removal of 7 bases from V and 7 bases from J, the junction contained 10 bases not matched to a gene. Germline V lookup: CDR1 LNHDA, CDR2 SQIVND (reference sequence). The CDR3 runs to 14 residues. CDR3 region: CASNRGASGQPQHF. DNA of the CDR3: TGTGCCAGTAACAGGGGCGCCTCCGGGCAGCCCCAGCATTTT.

The CDR3, as DNA: TGCGCCAGCAGGACGACGGGGATAGGGAATTCACCCCTCCACTTT. Its translation is CASRTTGIGNSPLHF. The chain employs TRBV5-1 and TRBJ1-6; D gene uncertain. The CDR3 is made up of 15 amino acids. Trimming shortened V by 5 bases and J by 7 bases, and 16 bases separated the two germline ends. Germline V gene lookup returns CDR1 SGHRS and CDR2 YFSETQ.

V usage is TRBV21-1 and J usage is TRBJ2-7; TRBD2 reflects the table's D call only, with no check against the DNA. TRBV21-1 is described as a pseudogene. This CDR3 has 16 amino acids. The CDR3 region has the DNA TGTGCCAGCAGCAAAGGGGAGCTAGCGGGAGGCCTCGAGCAGTACTTC. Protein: CASSKGELAGGLEQYF.

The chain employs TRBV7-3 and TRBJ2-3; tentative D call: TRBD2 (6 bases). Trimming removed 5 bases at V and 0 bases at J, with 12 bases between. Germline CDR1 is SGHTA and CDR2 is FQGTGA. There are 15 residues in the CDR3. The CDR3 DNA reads TGTGCCAGCAGCCCCACGGGACTGAGCACAGATACGCAGTATTTT. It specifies CASSPTGLSTDTQYF.

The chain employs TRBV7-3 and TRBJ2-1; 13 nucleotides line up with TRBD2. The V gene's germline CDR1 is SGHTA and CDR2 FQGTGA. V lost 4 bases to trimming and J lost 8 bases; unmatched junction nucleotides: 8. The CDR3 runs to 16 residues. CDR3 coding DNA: TGTGCCAGCAGCTCAAACGCGGGACTAGCGGGGCATGAGCAGTTCTTC. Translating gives CASSSNAGLAGHEQFF.

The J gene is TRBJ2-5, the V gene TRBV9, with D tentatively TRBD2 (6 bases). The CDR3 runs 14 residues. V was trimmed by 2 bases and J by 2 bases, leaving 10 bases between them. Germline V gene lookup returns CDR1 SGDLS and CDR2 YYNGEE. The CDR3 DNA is TGTGCCAGCAGCGTCCCCGGGGGTCAAGAGACCCAGTACTTC. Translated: CASSVPGGQETQYF. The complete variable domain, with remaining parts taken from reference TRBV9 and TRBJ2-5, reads DSGVTQTPKHLITATGQRVTLRCSPRSGDLSVYWYQQSLDQGLQFLIQYYNGEERAKGNILERFSAQQFPDLHSELNLSSLELGDSALYFCASSVPGGQETQYFGPGTRLLVL.

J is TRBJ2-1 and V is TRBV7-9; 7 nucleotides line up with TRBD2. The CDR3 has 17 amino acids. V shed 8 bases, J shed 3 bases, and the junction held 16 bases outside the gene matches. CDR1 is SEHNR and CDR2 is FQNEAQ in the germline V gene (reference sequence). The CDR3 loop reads CASHRSGGTPHYNEQFF. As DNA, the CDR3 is TGTGCCAGCCACCGTTCCGGGGGGACTCCCCACTACAATGAGCAGTTCTTC.

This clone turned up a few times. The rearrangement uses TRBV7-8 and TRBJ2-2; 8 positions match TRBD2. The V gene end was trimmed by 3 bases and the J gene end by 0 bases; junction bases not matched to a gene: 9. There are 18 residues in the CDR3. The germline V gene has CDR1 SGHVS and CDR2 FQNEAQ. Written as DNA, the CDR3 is TGTGCCAGCAGCTTGGTTGGCCGCGGGAGGACGAACACCGGGGAGCTGTTTTTT. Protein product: CASSLVGRGRTNTGELFF.

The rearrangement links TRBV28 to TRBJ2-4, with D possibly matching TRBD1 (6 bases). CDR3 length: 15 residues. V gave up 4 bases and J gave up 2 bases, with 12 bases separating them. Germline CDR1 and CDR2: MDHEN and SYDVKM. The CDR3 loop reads CASSSRGGPKNIQYF. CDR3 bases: TGTGCCAGCAGTTCGCGAGGGGGACCCAAAAACATTCAGTACTTC. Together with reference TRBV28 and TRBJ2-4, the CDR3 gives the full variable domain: DVKVTQSSRYLVKRTGEKVFLECVQDMDHENMFWYRQDPGLGLRLIYFSYDVKMKEKGDIPEGYSVSREKKERFSLILESASTNQTSMYLCASSSRGGPKNIQYFGAGTRLSVL.